This record concerns one T cell receptor (beta chain) sequence. Measured with immunoSEQ multiplex PCR; TCRdb has only the in-frame clones, and not every one. Counted here are under 65,000 clones, about nine tenths occurring once; the ten biggest clones make up approximately 1.2%. The entry originates in a study of T cell changes during pregnancy in multiple sclerosis. The clonotype was recovered from a female donor in good health, enrolled as a control in a pregnancy study. Sequenced material: peripheral blood, taken after pregnancy.

Here the CDR3 reads CASSSLWPGTGSYNEQFF. CDR3 sequence (DNA): TGTGCCAGCAGTTCGTTATGGCCCGGGACAGGGAGTTACAATGAGCAGTTCTTC. The V and J genes are TRBV27 and TRBJ2-1, with 9 bases matching TRBD1. CDR3 length: 18 residues. With V trimmed by 4 bases and J by 4 bases, 14 bases remained unmatched. Germline lookup yields CDR1 MNHEY and CDR2 SMNVEV (reference sequence).